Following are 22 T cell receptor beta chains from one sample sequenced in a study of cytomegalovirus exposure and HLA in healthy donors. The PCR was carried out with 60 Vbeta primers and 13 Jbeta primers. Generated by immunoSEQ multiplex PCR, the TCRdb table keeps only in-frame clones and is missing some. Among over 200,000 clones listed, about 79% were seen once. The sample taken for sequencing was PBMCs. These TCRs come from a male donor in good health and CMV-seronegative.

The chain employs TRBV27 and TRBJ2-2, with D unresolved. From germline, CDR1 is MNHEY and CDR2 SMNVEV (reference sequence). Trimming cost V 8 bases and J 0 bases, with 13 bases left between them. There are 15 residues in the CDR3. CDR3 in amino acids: CASSRTSANTGELFF. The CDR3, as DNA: TGTGCCAGCTCCAGAACCAGCGCGAACACCGGGGAGCTGTTTTTT.

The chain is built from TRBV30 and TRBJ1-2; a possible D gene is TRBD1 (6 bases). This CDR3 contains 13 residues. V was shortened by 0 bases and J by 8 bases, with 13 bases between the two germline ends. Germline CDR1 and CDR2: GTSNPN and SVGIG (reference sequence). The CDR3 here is CAWSVIGQTGYTF. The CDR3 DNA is TGTGCCTGGAGTGTAATAGGACAGACGGGCTACACCTTC.

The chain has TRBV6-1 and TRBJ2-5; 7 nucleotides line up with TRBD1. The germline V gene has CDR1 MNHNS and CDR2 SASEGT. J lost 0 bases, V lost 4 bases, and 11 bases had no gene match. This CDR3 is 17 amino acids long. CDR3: CASSGWTGTDNQETQYF. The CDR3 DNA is TGTGCCAGCAGTGGGTGGACCGGGACAGACAACCAAGAGACCCAGTACTTC.

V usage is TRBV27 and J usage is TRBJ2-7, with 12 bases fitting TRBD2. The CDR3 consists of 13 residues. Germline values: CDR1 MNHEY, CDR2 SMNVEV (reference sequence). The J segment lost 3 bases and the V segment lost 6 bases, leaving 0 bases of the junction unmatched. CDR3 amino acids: CASRTSGGYEQYF. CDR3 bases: TGTGCCAGCAGGACTAGCGGGGGCTACGAGCAGTACTTC.

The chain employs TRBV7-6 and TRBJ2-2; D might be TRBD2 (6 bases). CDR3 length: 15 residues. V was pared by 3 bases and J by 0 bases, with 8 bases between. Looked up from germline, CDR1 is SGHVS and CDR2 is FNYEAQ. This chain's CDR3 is CASSFSGTNTGELFF. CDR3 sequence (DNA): TGTGCCAGCAGCTTTAGCGGAACGAACACCGGGGAGCTGTTTTTT. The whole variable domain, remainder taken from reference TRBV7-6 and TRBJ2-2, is GAGVSQSPRYKVTKRGQDVALRCDPISGHVSLYWYRQALGQGPEFLTYFNYEAQQDKSGLPNDRFSAERPEGSISTLTIQRTEQRDSAMYRCASSFSGTNTGELFFGEGSRLTVL.

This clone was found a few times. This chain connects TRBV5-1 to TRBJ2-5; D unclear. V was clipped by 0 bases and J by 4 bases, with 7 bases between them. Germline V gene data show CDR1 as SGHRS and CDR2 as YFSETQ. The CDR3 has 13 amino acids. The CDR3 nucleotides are TGCGCCAGCAGCTTGGAAGGCGGAGAGACCCAGTACTTC. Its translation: CASSLEGGETQYF.

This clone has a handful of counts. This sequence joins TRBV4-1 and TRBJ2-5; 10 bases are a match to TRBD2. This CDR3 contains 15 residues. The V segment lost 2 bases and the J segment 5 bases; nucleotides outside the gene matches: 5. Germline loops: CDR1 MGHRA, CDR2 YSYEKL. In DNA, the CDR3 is TGCGCCAGCAGCCAAATCAGCGGGAGGGAGGAGACCCAGTACTTC. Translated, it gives CASSQISGREETQYF.

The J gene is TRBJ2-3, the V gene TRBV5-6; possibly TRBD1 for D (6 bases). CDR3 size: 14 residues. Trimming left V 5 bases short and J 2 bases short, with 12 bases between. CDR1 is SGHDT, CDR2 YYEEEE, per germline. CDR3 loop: CASRRGHDTDTQYF. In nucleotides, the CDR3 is TGTGCCAGCAGAAGGGGACACGACACAGATACGCAGTATTTT.

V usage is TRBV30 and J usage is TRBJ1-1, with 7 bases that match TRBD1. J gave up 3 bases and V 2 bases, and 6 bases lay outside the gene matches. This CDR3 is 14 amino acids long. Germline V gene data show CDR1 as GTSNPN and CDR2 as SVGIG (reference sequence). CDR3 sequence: CAWSLRGRHTEAFF. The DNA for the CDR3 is TGTGCCTGGAGTTTGAGGGGGCGCCACACTGAAGCTTTCTTT.

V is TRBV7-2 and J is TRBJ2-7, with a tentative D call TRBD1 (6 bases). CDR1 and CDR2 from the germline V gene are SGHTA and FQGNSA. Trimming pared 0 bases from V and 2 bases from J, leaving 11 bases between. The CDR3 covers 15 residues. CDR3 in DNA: TGTGCCAGCAGCTTAGCTGGGGGCCCTACCTACGAGCAGTACTTC. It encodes CASSLAGGPTYEQYF. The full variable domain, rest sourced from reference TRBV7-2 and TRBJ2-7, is GAGVSQSPSNKVTEKGKDVELRCDPISGHTALYWYRQSLGQGLEFLIYFQGNSAPDKSGLPSDRFSAERTGGSVSTLTIQRTQQEDSAVYLCASSLAGGPTYEQYFGPGTRLTVT.

The CDR3 reads CASSQDGELEAFF. The CDR3 DNA reads as TGTGCCAGCAGTCAAGACGGGGAACTTGAAGCTTTCTTT. J is TRBJ1-1 and V is TRBV7-2; D remains unclear. CDR1 and CDR2 from the germline V gene are SGHTA and FQGNSA. V lost 6 bases, J lost 7 bases, and 15 bases lay in between. This CDR3 is 13 amino acids long.

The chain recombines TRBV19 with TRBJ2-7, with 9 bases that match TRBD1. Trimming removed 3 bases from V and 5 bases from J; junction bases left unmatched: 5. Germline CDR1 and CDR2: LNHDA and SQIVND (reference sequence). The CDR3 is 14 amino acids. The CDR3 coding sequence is TGTGCCAGTAGTATCAGACAGGGGGGGAACGAGCAGTACTTC. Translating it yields CASSIRQGGNEQYF.

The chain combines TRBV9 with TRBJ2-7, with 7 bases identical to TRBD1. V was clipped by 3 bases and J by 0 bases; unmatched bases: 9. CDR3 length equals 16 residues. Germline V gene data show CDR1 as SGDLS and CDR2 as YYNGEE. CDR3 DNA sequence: TGTGCCAGCAGCGGCGAAGACGGGACAGCCTCCTACGAGCAGTACTTC. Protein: CASSGEDGTASYEQYF.

The CDR3 DNA follows: TGTGCCAGCAGCCCATTTGGGGGGGGGCGACCCACAGATACGCAGTATTTT. Amino acid sequence: CASSPFGGGRPTDTQYF. V usage is TRBV7-2 and J usage is TRBJ2-3; D possibly corresponds to TRBD2 (7 bases). The V and J ends lost 5 bases and 2 bases respectively, with 20 bases between them. The germline CDR1 and CDR2 sequences are SGHTA and FQGNSA. This CDR3 contains 17 residues.

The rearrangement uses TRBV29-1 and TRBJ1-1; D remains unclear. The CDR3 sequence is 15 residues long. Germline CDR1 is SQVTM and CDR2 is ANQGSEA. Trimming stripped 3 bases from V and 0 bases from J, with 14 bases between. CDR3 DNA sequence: TGCAGCGTTGAGGCACGACAAACAATGAACACTGAAGCTTTCTTT. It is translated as CSVEARQTMNTEAFF.

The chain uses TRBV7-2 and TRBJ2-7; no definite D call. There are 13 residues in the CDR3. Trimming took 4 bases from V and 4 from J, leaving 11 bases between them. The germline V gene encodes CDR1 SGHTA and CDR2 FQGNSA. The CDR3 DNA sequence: TGTGCCAGCAGCTCAATCCCACTGTACGAGCAGTACTTC. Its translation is CASSSIPLYEQYF. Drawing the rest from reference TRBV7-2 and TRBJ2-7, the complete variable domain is GAGVSQSPSNKVTEKGKDVELRCDPISGHTALYWYRQSLGQGLEFLIYFQGNSAPDKSGLPSDRFSAERTGGSVSTLTIQRTQQEDSAVYLCASSSIPLYEQYFGPGTRLTVT.

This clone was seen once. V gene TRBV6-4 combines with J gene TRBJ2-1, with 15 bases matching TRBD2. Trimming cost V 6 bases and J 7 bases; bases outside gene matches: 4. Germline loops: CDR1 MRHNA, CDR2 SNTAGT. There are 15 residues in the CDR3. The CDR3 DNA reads TGTGCCAGCAGCGGACTAGCGGGAGGGTCAAATGAGCAGTTCTTC. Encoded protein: CASSGLAGGSNEQFF.

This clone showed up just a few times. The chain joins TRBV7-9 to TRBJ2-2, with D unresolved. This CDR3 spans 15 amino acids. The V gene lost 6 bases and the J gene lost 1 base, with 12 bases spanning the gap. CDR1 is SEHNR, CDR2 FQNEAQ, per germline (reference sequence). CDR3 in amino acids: CASRLTGGNTGELFF. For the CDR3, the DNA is TGTGCCAGCAGGTTAACTGGCGGGAACACCGGGGAGCTGTTTTTT. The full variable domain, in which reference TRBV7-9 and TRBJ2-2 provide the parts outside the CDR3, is DTGVSQNPRHKITKRGQNVTFRCDPISEHNRLYWYRQTLGQGPEFLTYFQNEAQLEKSRLLSDRFSAERPKGSFSTLEIQRTEQGDSAMYLCASRLTGGNTGELFFGEGSRLTVL.

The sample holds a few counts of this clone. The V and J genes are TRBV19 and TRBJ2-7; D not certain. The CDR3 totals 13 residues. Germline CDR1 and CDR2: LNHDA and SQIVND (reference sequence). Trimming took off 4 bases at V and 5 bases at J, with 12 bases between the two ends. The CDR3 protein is CASSTLDADEQYF. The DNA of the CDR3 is TGTGCCAGTAGTACACTTGATGCTGACGAGCAGTACTTC.

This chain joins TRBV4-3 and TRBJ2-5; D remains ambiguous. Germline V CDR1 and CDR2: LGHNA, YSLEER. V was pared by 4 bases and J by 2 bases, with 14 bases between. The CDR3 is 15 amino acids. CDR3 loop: CASSRGSQIQETQYF. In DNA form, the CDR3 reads TGCGCCAGCAGCCGAGGATCGCAGATTCAAGAGACCCAGTACTTC.

The CDR3 protein is CASSWGQGSEKLFF. DNA for the CDR3: TGTGCCAGCAGCTGGGGACAGGGGTCTGAAAAACTGTTTTTT. The chain recombines TRBV7-9 with TRBJ1-4; 10 bases are shared with TRBD1. The V and J ends lost 4 bases and 7 bases, in that order; junction bases with no gene match: 3. Germline loops: CDR1 SEHNR, CDR2 FQNEAQ (reference sequence). The CDR3 consists of 14 residues.

The CDR3 DNA sequence: TGCGCCAGCGGGACAGGCCTTAATAATTCACCCCTCCACTTT. It translates to CASGTGLNNSPLHF. This sequence joins TRBV5-1 and TRBJ1-6; 8 bases line up with TRBD1. CDR3 size: 14 residues. CDR1 and CDR2 from the germline V gene are SGHRS and YFSETQ. V trimming: 7 bases; J trimming: 5 bases; junction bases outside the gene matches: 5. The full variable domain, its missing parts supplied by reference TRBV5-1 and TRBJ1-6, is KAGVTQTPRYLIKTRGQQVTLSCSPISGHRSVSWYQQTPGQGLQFLFEYFSETQRNKGNFPGRFSGRQFSNSRSEMNVSTLELGDSALYLCASGTGLNNSPLHFGNGTRLTVT.